These 28 T cell receptor beta chains came from one sample sequenced in a study of blood T cell repertoires in COVID-19. Profiled with immunoSEQ multiplex PCR; TCRdb holds only in-frame clones, not every one. This table holds more than 65,000 clones, roughly 82% found once. Material for sequencing was peripheral blood. Receptors were obtained from a woman older than 75 with active or convalescent COVID-19.

V is TRBV10-3 and J is TRBJ2-5, with D maybe TRBD2 (5 bases). There are 11 residues in the CDR3. In germline, CDR1 is ENHRY, CDR2 SYGVKD. Trimming stripped 11 bases from V and 2 bases from J, with 9 bases between. The CDR3 bases are TGTGCCGCGGGCCCGCAAGAGACCCAGTACTTC. Translated, it gives CAAGPQETQYF.

This clone has only a few counts. The CDR3 reads CSVEVWDSGYTF. DNA for the CDR3: TGCAGCGTTGAGGTCTGGGACTCTGGCTACACCTTC. The rearrangement joins TRBV29-1 to TRBJ1-2, with D possibly matching TRBD1 (5 bases). V lost 3 bases, J lost 7 bases, and 12 bases lay in between. The CDR3 is 12 residues long. Germline V lookup: CDR1 SQVTM, CDR2 ANQGSEA.

The V call is TRBV5-1, the J call TRBJ2-1; TRBD1 matches 7 bases. Per the germline V gene, CDR1 is SGHRS and CDR2 is YFSETQ. V was clipped by 4 bases and J by 4 bases; unmatched bases: 5. This CDR3 contains 14 residues. The CDR3 DNA reads as TGCGCCAGCAGCCCGGGGACAGCTTACAATGAGCAGTTCTTC. This gives the protein CASSPGTAYNEQFF.

This sequence joins TRBV7-2 and TRBJ2-1; 9 nucleotides line up with TRBD2. Losses at the gene ends were 1 base for V and 9 bases for J; bases not matched to a gene: 7. The CDR3 is made up of 15 amino acids. The germline V gene has CDR1 SGHTA and CDR2 FQGNSA. CDR3 amino acids: CASSLGSGGGSEQFF. Written as DNA, the CDR3 is TGTGCCAGCAGCTTAGGTAGCGGGGGTGGTTCTGAGCAGTTCTTC.

The chain has TRBV19 and TRBJ1-1; 8 bases fit TRBD1. The CDR3 covers 15 residues. Germline lookup yields CDR1 LNHDA and CDR2 SQIVND (reference sequence). J lost 4 bases, V lost 6 bases, and 10 bases had no gene match. DNA of the CDR3: TGTGCCAGTAGGACACTTCCAACAGGGGGCACTGAAGCTTTCTTT. This sequence encodes CASRTLPTGGTEAFF.

V gene TRBV6-6 combines with J gene TRBJ1-2; 8 positions match TRBD1. V trimming: 7 bases; J trimming: 8 bases; junction bases outside the gene matches: 12. The CDR3 is 14 residues long. The germline V gene encodes CDR1 MNHNY and CDR2 SVGAGI (reference sequence). In DNA, the CDR3 is TGTGCCAGCATCGGGGGACAGGCATTACCCGGCTACACCTTC. Amino acid sequence: CASIGGQALPGYTF.

J is TRBJ1-4 and V is TRBV27, with 10 bases fitting TRBD1. J lost 7 bases, V lost 0 bases, and 2 bases had no gene match. The CDR3 runs to 15 residues. Per the germline V gene, CDR1 is MNHEY and CDR2 is SMNVEV (reference sequence). CDR3: CASSLSGTGVEKLFF. The CDR3 region has the DNA TGTGCCAGCAGTTTATCAGGGACAGGGGTTGAAAAACTGTTTTTT.

This chain uses TRBV5-4 with TRBJ2-2; TRBD1 might be the D (6 bases). Germline V gene sequence: CDR1 SGHNT, CDR2 YYREEE (reference sequence). This CDR3 is built from 15 residues. Trimming took off 4 bases at V and 3 bases at J, with 13 bases between the two ends. The CDR3 sequence is CASSRPQGDTGELFF. Here the CDR3 DNA reads TGTGCCAGCAGCCGGCCACAGGGAGACACCGGGGAGCTGTTTTTT.

The rearrangement joins TRBV7-6 to TRBJ1-1; tentatively, D is TRBD1 (5 bases). The V end was cut by 5 bases, the J end by 4 bases, with 14 bases between. Per germline, CDR1 SGHVS and CDR2 FNYEAQ. There are 14 residues in the CDR3. CDR3 in DNA: TGTGCCAGCAGCCTACGGGAGGGGTCCACTGAAGCTTTCTTT. Encoded protein: CASSLREGSTEAFF.

The chain carries TRBV10-3 and TRBJ2-2; 9 bases align to TRBD1. In germline, CDR1 is ENHRY, CDR2 SYGVKD. After removal of 9 bases from V and 4 bases from J, the junction contained 9 bases not matched to a gene. The CDR3 loop spans 15 amino acids. CDR3 in DNA: TGTGCCATTAGAGCCGGGACAGGGCTCACCGGGGAGCTGTTTTTT. It yields the protein CAIRAGTGLTGELFF.

CDR3 nucleotide sequence: TGTGCCAGCAGTTCCCAAAGACTAGCGGGGGGGAGCACAGATACGCAGTATTTT. This encodes CASSSQRLAGGSTDTQYF. The rearrangement links TRBV28 to TRBJ2-3, with 14 positions matching TRBD2. With 4 bases clipped from V and 0 bases from J, the junction kept 6 bases outside the gene matches. The CDR3 has 18 amino acids. Germline CDR1 and CDR2: MDHEN and SYDVKM.

This clone was seen a single time. The rearrangement uses TRBV7-2 and TRBJ2-5, with 7 bases fitting TRBD2. There are 13 residues in the CDR3. Per germline, CDR1 SGHTA and CDR2 FQGNSA. V lost 10 bases to trimming and J lost 3 bases; unmatched junction nucleotides: 8. CDR3: CATGREVEETQYF. Here the CDR3 DNA reads TGTGCCACCGGACGGGAGGTCGAAGAGACCCAGTACTTC.

The chain employs TRBV29-1 and TRBJ1-2; D remains ambiguous. Germline V gene data show CDR1 as SQVTM and CDR2 as ANQGSEA. This CDR3 region has 12 residues. V was trimmed by 4 bases and J by 3 bases, leaving 9 bases between them. CDR3 loop: CSVAREDYGYTF. The CDR3 coding sequence is TGCAGCGTTGCAAGGGAGGACTATGGCTACACCTTC.

The chain carries TRBV3-1 (or the pseudogene TRBV3-2) and TRBJ2-5; possibly TRBD2 for D (7 bases). The germline V gene has CDR1 LGHDT and CDR2 YNNKEL (reference sequence). The CDR3 extends over 15 amino acids. V gave up 4 bases and J gave up 5 bases, with 17 bases separating them. CDR3 DNA: TGTGCCAGCAGCCCTCGTCGGGGGGCAGGGGAGACCCAGTACTTC. Translating gives CASSPRRGAGETQYF.

The gene calls are TRBV29-1 and TRBJ1-4, with D perhaps matching TRBD1 (5 bases). Per germline, CDR1 SQVTM and CDR2 ANQGSEA. The CDR3 contains 12 residues. The V end lost 5 bases, the J end lost 4 bases, and 8 bases lay between the germline ends. This chain's CDR3 is CSVWDFNEKLFF. CDR3 nucleotide sequence: TGCAGCGTTTGGGACTTTAATGAAAAACTGTTTTTT.

The chain combines TRBV18 with TRBJ2-3; TRBD2 is a possible D gene (6 bases). The ends were cut back, 1 base at V and 3 bases at J, with 17 bases in the middle. The CDR3 runs 17 residues. The germline gives CDR1 KGHSH, CDR2 LQKENI. CDR3 sequence reads: CASSPQSGRLATDTQYF. Here the CDR3 DNA reads TGTGCCAGCTCACCACAGTCGGGGAGGCTAGCAACAGATACGCAGTATTTT.

This clone has more than one count but fewer than ten. This chain uses TRBV11-2 with TRBJ2-7, with D unresolved. V lost 0 bases and J lost 0, with 9 bases in between. CDR3 length: 15 amino acids. CDR1 and CDR2 (germline): SGHAT, FQNNGV. CDR3 residues: CASSLEPASSYEQYF. In DNA form, the CDR3 reads TGTGCCAGCAGCTTAGAACCGGCTAGCTCCTACGAGCAGTACTTC.

This chain links TRBV19 with TRBJ2-1; a weak D match, TRBD2 (6 bases). Trimming took 3 bases from V and 4 from J, leaving 22 bases between them. From germline, CDR1 is LNHDA and CDR2 SQIVND (reference sequence). The CDR3 extends over 18 amino acids. The CDR3 DNA sequence: TGTGCCAGTAGTATCGTGGGTCGGGGGAGGAAGGGTTACAATGAGCAGTTCTTC. Amino acid sequence: CASSIVGRGRKGYNEQFF.

This clone was detected only once. V gene TRBV4-3 combines with J gene TRBJ2-7; D is undetermined. V was clipped by 0 bases and J by 4 bases, with 7 bases between them. Germline CDR1 and CDR2: LGHNA and YSLEER. CDR3 length: 13 amino acids. CDR3 sequence: CASSQENRYEQYF. The CDR3 DNA reads as TGCGCCAGCAGCCAAGAAAATCGGTACGAGCAGTACTTC.

This chain uses TRBV7-9 with TRBJ1-6; D gene ambiguous. In germline, CDR1 is SEHNR, CDR2 FQNEAQ (reference sequence). There are 16 residues in the CDR3. With 3 bases removed from V and 0 bases from J, the gap between germline ends came to 9 bases. The CDR3 region is CASSFTVSSYNSPLHF. The CDR3 DNA reads TGTGCCAGCAGCTTTACAGTCAGCTCCTATAATTCACCCCTCCACTTT.

This chain joins TRBV6-1 and TRBJ1-1; 7 positions match TRBD1. Germline V CDR1 and CDR2: MNHNS, SASEGT. V trimming: 3 bases; J trimming: 1 base; junction bases outside the gene matches: 8. The CDR3 is 16 amino acids. This CDR3 is CASSDTSRGQNTEAFF. CDR3 nucleotide sequence: TGTGCCAGCAGTGATACCTCGAGGGGGCAGAACACTGAAGCTTTCTTT.

V and J are TRBV4-1 and TRBJ1-5; 9 bases match TRBD1. V trimming: 5 bases; J trimming: 7 bases; junction bases outside the gene matches: 9. Germline CDR1 and CDR2: MGHRA and YSYEKL. The length of the CDR3 is 15 residues. As DNA, the CDR3 is TGCGCCAGCAGCTCACAGGACAGGGGCGGGCAGCCCCAGCATTTT. Amino acid sequence: CASSSQDRGGQPQHF.

This sequence joins TRBV6-6 and TRBJ1-6, with a possible D match to TRBD1 (6 bases). The V end was cut by 8 bases, the J end by 7 bases, with 12 bases between. The germline CDR1 and CDR2 sequences are MNHNY and SVGAGI (reference sequence). The CDR3 is 13 residues long. The CDR3 sequence: CASQPTGNSPLHF. The CDR3 nucleotides read TGTGCCAGCCAGCCCACAGGGAATTCACCCCTCCACTTT.

This clone was observed a few times. The gene calls are TRBV12-3 or TRBV12-4 and TRBJ2-7, with D perhaps matching TRBD1 (6 bases). This CDR3 comprises 13 residues. V lost 5 bases to trimming and J lost 4 bases, with 12 bases between them. This CDR3 reads CASSTQQGYEQYF. In DNA, the CDR3 is TGTGCCAGCAGTACACAACAGGGATACGAGCAGTACTTC.

This clone was counted a few times. J is TRBJ1-5 and V is TRBV5-4; the D gene is possibly TRBD1 (6 bases). Trimming removed 2 bases from V and 5 bases from J, with 14 bases in between. The CDR3 length is 15 residues. In germline, CDR1 is SGHNT, CDR2 YYREEE (reference sequence). CDR3 residues: CASSFDPGGDQPQHF. CDR3 coding DNA: TGTGCCAGCAGCTTCGACCCGGGGGGCGATCAGCCCCAGCATTTT.

This chain links TRBV6-4 with TRBJ2-1; 7 bases agree with TRBD2. The CDR3 runs to 15 residues. Germline V lookup: CDR1 MRHNA, CDR2 SNTAGT. V lost 2 bases to trimming and J lost 2 bases; unmatched junction nucleotides: 3. In DNA form, the CDR3 reads TGTGCCAGCAGTGACAGGGCGGGGGCCTACAATGAGCAGTTCTTC. Protein product: CASSDRAGAYNEQFF.

The chain couples TRBV11-2 to TRBJ2-7; 9 bases fit TRBD2. CDR1 and CDR2 from the germline V gene are SGHAT and FQNNGV. This CDR3 comprises 15 residues. Losses at the gene ends were 5 bases for V and 2 bases for J; bases not matched to a gene: 7. The CDR3 DNA reads TGTGCCAGCAGCGTTAGCGGGGGTTATACCTACGAGCAGTACTTC. It specifies CASSVSGGYTYEQYF.

This sequence joins TRBV12-3 or TRBV12-4 and TRBJ1-2; D is perhaps TRBD1 (5 bases). CDR3 length: 11 residues. Trimming took 5 bases from V and 13 from J, leaving 14 bases between them. CDR3 coding DNA: TGTGCCAGCAGTGGGGGGACGGGGGGCACCTTC. Translated, it gives CASSGGTGGTF.